The rows below give T cell receptor beta chains drawn from one sample of a study of T cell changes during pregnancy in multiple sclerosis. The repertoire was sequenced with immunoSEQ multiplex PCR; TCRdb's copy has only in-frame clones and lacks some. Here the sample spans 70,000 to 95,000 clones, roughly 93% being singletons. This specimen consisted of peripheral blood, obtained in the second trimester of pregnancy. The receptors derive from a female donor with multiple sclerosis, enrolled in a pregnancy study. Each CDR3 is given with its conserved first and last residue. The order of the fields is J gene, D gene, clone size, V gene, CDR3 DNA, CDR3 protein. A D gene is named only where the DNA matches it firmly. Not every row has a clone size; where given, it reads once, few, many or a size class.

J gene: TRBJ1-2
D gene: NA
clone size: NA
V gene: TRBV4-1
CDR3 DNA: TGCGCCAGCAGCCAAGGCGGAAACTATGGCTACACCTTC
CDR3 protein: CASSQGGNYGYTF

J gene: TRBJ1-1
D gene: NA
clone size: NA
V gene: TRBV18
CDR3 DNA: TGTGCCAGCTCACCACTCGTAGTCAGGGCCACAAATGAAGCTTTCTTT
CDR3 protein: CASSPLVVRATNEAFF

J gene: TRBJ1-2
D gene: TRBD1
clone size: NA
V gene: TRBV5-1
CDR3 DNA: TGCGCCAGCAGCTTGGGTACAGGGGACTACACCTTC
CDR3 protein: CASSLGTGDYTF

J gene: TRBJ1-1
D gene: TRBD1
clone size: NA
V gene: TRBV7-3
CDR3 DNA: TGTGCCAGCAGTTATACAGGGGGCGCGACTGAAGCTTTCTTT
CDR3 protein: CASSYTGGATEAFF

J gene: TRBJ2-1
D gene: NA
clone size: NA
V gene: TRBV14
CDR3 DNA: TGTGCCAGCAGCCAAGTGACAGCCTACAATGAGCAGTTCTTC
CDR3 protein: CASSQVTAYNEQFF

J gene: TRBJ2-3
D gene: NA
clone size: NA
V gene: TRBV6-5
CDR3 DNA: TGTGCCAGCAGGGCCACAGGGACAGATACGCAGTATTTT
CDR3 protein: CASRATGTDTQYF

J gene: TRBJ2-3
D gene: NA
clone size: few
V gene: TRBV5-1
CDR3 DNA: TGCGCCAGCAGCCGATCTCTAGCTTCTAGCACAGATACGCAGTATTTT
CDR3 protein: CASSRSLASSTDTQYF

J gene: TRBJ2-3
D gene: NA
clone size: NA
V gene: TRBV29-1
CDR3 DNA: TGCAGCGTTGAAGGCGGTATAAACTTTAGCACAGATACGCAGTATTTT
CDR3 protein: CSVEGGINFSTDTQYF

J gene: TRBJ2-3
D gene: TRBD2
clone size: NA
V gene: TRBV5-6
CDR3 DNA: TGTGCCAGCAGCCCCGGTAGACTAGCGGGGGCGGGGGATACGCAGTATTTT
CDR3 protein: CASSPGRLAGAGDTQYF

J gene: TRBJ1-1
D gene: NA
clone size: NA
V gene: TRBV5-4
CDR3 DNA: TGTGCCAGCAGACCGGGAGTCCTAGGGAACACTGAAGCTTTCTTT
CDR3 protein: CASRPGVLGNTEAFF

J gene: TRBJ1-5
D gene: TRBD1
clone size: NA
V gene: TRBV9
CDR3 DNA: TGTGCCAGCAGCGTAGGGACAGGGCTTAATCAGCCCCAGCATTTT
CDR3 protein: CASSVGTGLNQPQHF

J gene: TRBJ2-2
D gene: TRBD1
clone size: NA
V gene: TRBV5-1
CDR3 DNA: TGCGCCAGCAGCTTTGACAGGGGGAGGACCGGGGAGCTGTTTTTT
CDR3 protein: CASSFDRGRTGELFF

J gene: TRBJ1-2
D gene: NA
clone size: once
V gene: TRBV5-1
CDR3 DNA: TGCGCCAGCAGGAACAGCAGCTATGGCTACACCTTC
CDR3 protein: CASRNSSYGYTF

J gene: TRBJ2-7
D gene: NA
clone size: NA
V gene: TRBV7-9
CDR3 DNA: TGTGCCAGCAGCTCACAGGGTAACGAGCAGTACTTC
CDR3 protein: CASSSQGNEQYF

J gene: TRBJ2-5
D gene: TRBD2
clone size: NA
V gene: TRBV5-1
CDR3 DNA: TGCGCCAGCAGCTTCTCTAGCGGGAGGGTTGAAGAGACCCAGTACTTC
CDR3 protein: CASSFSSGRVEETQYF

J gene: TRBJ1-2
D gene: NA
clone size: NA
V gene: TRBV5-1
CDR3 DNA: TGCGCCAGCAGCTTGGGACAGCTAGGCTACACCTTC
CDR3 protein: CASSLGQLGYTF

J gene: TRBJ2-3
D gene: TRBD1
clone size: NA
V gene: TRBV30
CDR3 DNA: TGTGCCTGGAGCCCCGGGACAGGGAGAGATACGCAGTATTTT
CDR3 protein: CAWSPGTGRDTQYF

J gene: TRBJ1-5
D gene: NA
clone size: NA
V gene: TRBV19
CDR3 DNA: TGTGCCAGTAGTATAGAGCGGGGCTATAGCAATCAGCCCCAGCATTTT
CDR3 protein: CASSIERGYSNQPQHF

J gene: TRBJ1-1
D gene: NA
clone size: many
V gene: TRBV6-1
CDR3 DNA: TGTGCCAGCGTGACGGGGGGCGCTGAAGCTTTCTTT
CDR3 protein: CASVTGGAEAFF

J gene: TRBJ1-2
D gene: TRBD1
clone size: few
V gene: TRBV9
CDR3 DNA: TGTGCCAGCAGCCCACCAGGGGGCGGCTATGGCTACACCTTC
CDR3 protein: CASSPPGGGYGYTF

J gene: TRBJ2-1
D gene: TRBD2
clone size: NA
V gene: TRBV29-1
CDR3 DNA: TGCAGCGTTGAAGGTGGTTTAGCGGGGGTGGTGGACAATGAGCAGTTCTTC
CDR3 protein: CSVEGGLAGVVDNEQFF

J gene: TRBJ1-5
D gene: NA
clone size: once
V gene: TRBV6-1
CDR3 DNA: TGTGCCAGCAACAACCAGGGGACTCAGCCCCAGCATTTT
CDR3 protein: CASNNQGTQPQHF

J gene: TRBJ1-1
D gene: NA
clone size: NA
V gene: TRBV18
CDR3 DNA: TGTGCCAGCTCAGGACAGTCCGCGAACACTGAAGCTTTCTTT
CDR3 protein: CASSGQSANTEAFF

J gene: TRBJ2-6
D gene: NA
clone size: once
V gene: TRBV30
CDR3 DNA: TGTGCCTGGACCCTGGGGGCCCCTGGGGCCAACGTCCTGACTTTC
CDR3 protein: CAWTLGAPGANVLTF

J gene: TRBJ2-7
D gene: TRBD1
clone size: NA
V gene: TRBV5-1
CDR3 DNA: TGCGCCAGCAGCTTGGAATCGGGGACAGGGGGCGAGCAGTACTTC
CDR3 protein: CASSLESGTGGEQYF

J gene: TRBJ2-1
D gene: TRBD2
clone size: once
V gene: TRBV18
CDR3 DNA: TGTGCCAGCTCACCAAAGAGCGGGGGCCCCTTCGGGGAGCAGTTCTTC
CDR3 protein: CASSPKSGGPFGEQFF

J gene: TRBJ1-4
D gene: NA
clone size: NA
V gene: TRBV14
CDR3 DNA: TGTGCCAGCAGCCATACCGTTGGCAGATCTAATGAAAAACTGTTTTTT
CDR3 protein: CASSHTVGRSNEKLFF

J gene: TRBJ1-1
D gene: TRBD1
clone size: NA
V gene: TRBV19
CDR3 DNA: TGTGCCAGTATGCTAGGGGGCCTGGACACTGAAGCTTTCTTT
CDR3 protein: CASMLGGLDTEAFF

J gene: TRBJ2-1
D gene: NA
clone size: NA
V gene: TRBV6-5
CDR3 DNA: TGTGCCAGCAGTTTCCAGGGTCTAGACTACAATGAGCAGTTCTTC
CDR3 protein: CASSFQGLDYNEQFF

J gene: TRBJ2-1
D gene: TRBD2
clone size: NA
V gene: TRBV5-4
CDR3 DNA: TGTGCCAGCAGCTCTCGGACTAGCGGGGGCTCCTACAATGAGCAGTTCTTC
CDR3 protein: CASSSRTSGGSYNEQFF

J gene: TRBJ2-3
D gene: TRBD2
clone size: NA
V gene: TRBV29-1
CDR3 DNA: TGCAGCGTTGAGGGGACTAGCGGGGGGGGGACTAGCACAGATACGCAGTATTTT
CDR3 protein: CSVEGTSGGGTSTDTQYF

J gene: TRBJ2-1
D gene: TRBD1
clone size: NA
V gene: TRBV12-5
CDR3 DNA: TGTGCTAGTGGTTTGACCCCCGGGACAGGGTCCTACAATGAGCAGTTCTTC
CDR3 protein: CASGLTPGTGSYNEQFF

J gene: TRBJ2-7
D gene: NA
clone size: few
V gene: TRBV5-1
CDR3 DNA: TGCGCCAGCATTCCTTGGCCGGGACAACATCCCTACGAGCAGTACTTC
CDR3 protein: CASIPWPGQHPYEQYF

J gene: TRBJ1-1
D gene: NA
clone size: NA
V gene: TRBV19
CDR3 DNA: TGTGCCAGTAGTACTAACAGGGCTGGCTTCTTAATTGGGAACACTGAAGCTTTCTTT
CDR3 protein: CASSTNRAGFLIGNTEAFF

J gene: TRBJ2-3
D gene: NA
clone size: NA
V gene: TRBV2
CDR3 DNA: TGTGCCAGCAGTGAAGCGACTAGGGGTACGCAGTATTTT
CDR3 protein: CASSEATRGTQYF

J gene: TRBJ1-1
D gene: NA
clone size: NA
V gene: TRBV9
CDR3 DNA: TGTGCCAGCAGCGGAAGGGGGAACACTGAAGCTTTCTTT
CDR3 protein: CASSGRGNTEAFF

J gene: TRBJ1-2
D gene: NA
clone size: NA
V gene: TRBV5-6
CDR3 DNA: TGTGCCAGCAGCTCCCCACTATCTTCGGGTGGCTACACCTTC
CDR3 protein: CASSSPLSSGGYTF

J gene: TRBJ1-2
D gene: NA
clone size: NA
V gene: TRBV6-1
CDR3 DNA: TGTGCCAGCAGTGAAAGGCCGGGGATGGTCTATGGCTACACCTTC
CDR3 protein: CASSERPGMVYGYTF

J gene: TRBJ2-5
D gene: NA
clone size: NA
V gene: TRBV4-2
CDR3 DNA: TGTGCCAGCAGCCAAGATCCATATTCTAGACCTACCCAGTACTTC
CDR3 protein: CASSQDPYSRPTQYF

J gene: TRBJ2-7
D gene: NA
clone size: NA
V gene: TRBV27
CDR3 DNA: TGTGCCAGCAGTCCGGACACAGGGTCCGAGCAGTACTTC
CDR3 protein: CASSPDTGSEQYF

J gene: TRBJ1-1
D gene: NA
clone size: NA
V gene: TRBV7-9
CDR3 DNA: TGTGCCAGCAGCGGAACAGGGTTTGGTACTGAAGCTTTCTTT
CDR3 protein: CASSGTGFGTEAFF

J gene: TRBJ2-3
D gene: NA
clone size: NA
V gene: TRBV5-7
CDR3 DNA: TGTGCCAGCAGCTTCCTGGACTCCTCCACAGATACGCAGTATTTT
CDR3 protein: CASSFLDSSTDTQYF

J gene: TRBJ2-1
D gene: TRBD2
clone size: NA
V gene: TRBV6-4
CDR3 DNA: TGTGCCAGCAGTGACTCGGCTAGCGGGGGGGCCTCTGGGCAGTTCTTC
CDR3 protein: CASSDSASGGASGQFF

J gene: TRBJ1-4
D gene: TRBD1
clone size: NA
V gene: TRBV4-1
CDR3 DNA: TGCGCCAGCAGCCACGGACAGGGGGGCTTAACAACTAATGAAAAACTGTTTTTT
CDR3 protein: CASSHGQGGLTTNEKLFF

J gene: TRBJ1-1
D gene: NA
clone size: few
V gene: TRBV28
CDR3 DNA: TGTGCCAGCAGCCTGGATACATCTAAATGGAGCACTGAAGCTTTCTTT
CDR3 protein: CASSLDTSKWSTEAFF

J gene: TRBJ2-3
D gene: TRBD1
clone size: NA
V gene: TRBV15
CDR3 DNA: TGTGCCACCAGCACCGAGGACAGGAGCACAGATACGCAGTATTTT
CDR3 protein: CATSTEDRSTDTQYF

J gene: TRBJ1-1
D gene: NA
clone size: NA
V gene: TRBV4-1
CDR3 DNA: TGCGCCAGCAGCCATCCCAGCGGGGGGAACACTGAAGCTTTCTTT
CDR3 protein: CASSHPSGGNTEAFF

J gene: TRBJ1-2
D gene: NA
clone size: NA
V gene: TRBV6-6
CDR3 DNA: TGTGCCAGCAGCCACTGGGGGACTGCTAACTATGGCTACACCTTC
CDR3 protein: CASSHWGTANYGYTF

J gene: TRBJ2-1
D gene: NA
clone size: once
V gene: TRBV6-6
CDR3 DNA: TGTGCCAGCAGTTTGGCTAGCTTGGTGAATGAGCAGTTCTTC
CDR3 protein: CASSLASLVNEQFF

J gene: TRBJ2-7
D gene: NA
clone size: NA
V gene: TRBV5-6
CDR3 DNA: TGTGCCAGCAGTCCAGGGTCCTACGAGCAGTACTTC
CDR3 protein: CASSPGSYEQYF

J gene: TRBJ1-1
D gene: NA
clone size: NA
V gene: TRBV27
CDR3 DNA: TGTGCCAGCCGACACAGTAACACTGAAGCTTTCTTT
CDR3 protein: CASRHSNTEAFF

J gene: TRBJ1-2
D gene: TRBD1
clone size: NA
V gene: TRBV11-2
CDR3 DNA: TGTGCCAGCCGAACCTCCGGGACAGGGGGTAATGGCTACACCTTC
CDR3 protein: CASRTSGTGGNGYTF

J gene: TRBJ2-7
D gene: TRBD1
clone size: NA
V gene: TRBV5-1
CDR3 DNA: TGCGCCAGCAGCTTGGAAACAGGGGACTACGAGCAGTACTTC
CDR3 protein: CASSLETGDYEQYF